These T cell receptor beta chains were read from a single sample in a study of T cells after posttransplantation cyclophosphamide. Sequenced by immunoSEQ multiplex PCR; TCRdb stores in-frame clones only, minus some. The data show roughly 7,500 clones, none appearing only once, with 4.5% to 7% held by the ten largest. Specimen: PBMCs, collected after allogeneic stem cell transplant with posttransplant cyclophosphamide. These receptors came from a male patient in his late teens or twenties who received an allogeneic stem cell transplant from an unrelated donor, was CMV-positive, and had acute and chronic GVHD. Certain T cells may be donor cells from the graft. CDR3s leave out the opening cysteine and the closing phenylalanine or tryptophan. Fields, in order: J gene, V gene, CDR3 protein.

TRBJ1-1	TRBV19	ASSLGGSKNTEAF
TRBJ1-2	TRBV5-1	ASSYGAGERYGYT
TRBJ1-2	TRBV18	ASSPGPLYGYT
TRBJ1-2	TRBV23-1	ASSQCGRSPAPNYGYT
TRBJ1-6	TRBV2	ASSFTGTPGSPLH
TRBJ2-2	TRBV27	ASSPRQGIGELF
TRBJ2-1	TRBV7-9	ASSLGQPAYNEQF
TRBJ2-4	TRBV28	ASSIAKNIQY
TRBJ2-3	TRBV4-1	ASSPGLFTDTQY
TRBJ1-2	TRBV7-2	ASSFSTGGYGYT
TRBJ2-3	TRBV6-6	ASSLGGFTDTQY
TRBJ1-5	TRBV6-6	ASSYFGTGDNQPQH
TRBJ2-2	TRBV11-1	ASSLGDRGLGELF
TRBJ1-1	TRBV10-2	ASSEKGGSTEAF
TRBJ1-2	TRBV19	ASNGAYHYGYT
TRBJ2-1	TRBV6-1	ASSDRVEQF
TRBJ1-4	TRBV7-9	ASSLGRGGAPATNEKLF
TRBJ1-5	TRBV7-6	ASSPSEGSNQPQH
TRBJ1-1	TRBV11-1	ASSTRQVGTEAF
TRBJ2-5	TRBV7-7	ASSPGGGPYQETQY
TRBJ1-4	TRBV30	AWRKPGQGAKEKLF
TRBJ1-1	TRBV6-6	ASRPTGNTEAF